The T cell receptor beta chain described here comes from a study of T cell changes during pregnancy in multiple sclerosis. Generated by immunoSEQ multiplex PCR, the TCRdb table keeps only in-frame clones and is missing some. The sample contains around 56,000 clones, 80% to 95% of which appear only once. V was pared by 4 bases and J by 8 bases, with 12 bases of the junction left unmatched. CDR3 length: 15 amino acids. The germline V gene has CDR1 MGHRA and CDR2 YSYEKL. This clone was found once. The rearrangement joins TRBV4-1 to TRBJ1-1; TRBD1 matches 8 bases. The TCR sequence derives from a female donor in good health, enrolled as a control in a pregnancy study. The sequences come from peripheral blood, collected in the third trimester of pregnancy. CDR3 sequence reads: CASSRGQGTLGEAFF. The CDR3 region has the DNA TGCGCCAGCAGCCGAGGACAGGGAACATTAGGGGAAGCTTTCTTT.